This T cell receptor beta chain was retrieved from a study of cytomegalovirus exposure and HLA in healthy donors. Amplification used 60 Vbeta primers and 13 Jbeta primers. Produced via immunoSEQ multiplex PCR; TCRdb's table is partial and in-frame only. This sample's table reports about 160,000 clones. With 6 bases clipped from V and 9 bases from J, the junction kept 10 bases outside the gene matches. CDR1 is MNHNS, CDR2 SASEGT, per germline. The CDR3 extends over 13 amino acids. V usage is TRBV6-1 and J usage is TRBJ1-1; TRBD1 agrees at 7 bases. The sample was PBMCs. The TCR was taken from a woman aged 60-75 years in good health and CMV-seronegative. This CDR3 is CASSRGGEQKAFF. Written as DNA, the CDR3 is TGTGCCAGCAGCCGAGGGGGCGAACAGAAAGCTTTCTTT.